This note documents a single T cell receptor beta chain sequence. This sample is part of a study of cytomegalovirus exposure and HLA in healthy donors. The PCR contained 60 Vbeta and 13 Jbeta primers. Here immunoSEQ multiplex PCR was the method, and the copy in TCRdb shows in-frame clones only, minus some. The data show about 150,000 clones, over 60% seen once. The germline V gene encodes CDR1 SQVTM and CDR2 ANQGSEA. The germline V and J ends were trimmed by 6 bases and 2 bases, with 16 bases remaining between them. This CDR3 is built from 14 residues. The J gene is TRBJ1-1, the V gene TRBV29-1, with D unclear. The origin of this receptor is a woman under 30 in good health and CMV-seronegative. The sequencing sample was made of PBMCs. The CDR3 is CSVHRVLKNTEAFF. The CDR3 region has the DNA TGCAGCGTCCACCGGGTACTAAAAAACACTGAAGCTTTCTTT.